This TCR beta chain was documented in a study of identifying expanded T cells in peripheral blood. During the collection period, no donor immune events like infections were recorded. General study points: Clone count variance between approximately two-week samples rose with total template count. Roughly 1.1 clones differed between technical replicates, versus about 15 and 19 over time.

In germline, CDR1 is SGHRS, CDR2 YFSETQ. The CDR3 loop spans 15 amino acids. V was pared by 0 bases and J by 1 base, with 8 bases between. This clone was recorded only once. The antigen is not known. The method was immunoSEQ multiplex PCR; TCRdb's version includes in-frame clones alone and lacks a portion of them. The repertoire holds about 91,000 clones, with 88% as singletons. This rearrangement joins TRBV5-1 to TRBJ2-1; unclear D gene. This sequence was found in a person between 18 and 69 years old in good health. The sample consisted of blood. The CDR3 sequence is CASSLEDLSYNEQFF. The CDR3 bases are TGCGCCAGCAGCTTGGAAGACTTATCCTACAATGAGCAGTTCTTC.